The rows below give T cell receptor beta chains drawn from one sample of a study of CD8 T cells in Susac syndrome. TCRdb called the immunoSEQ multiplex PCR reads again in MiXCR, with one record for every CDR3 protein. The table records approximately 190,000 distinct CDR3 sequences, over 75% of them present only once. The sample was CD4+ T cells from PBMCs. Receptors were obtained from a human donor with Susac syndrome. CDR3s leave out the opening cysteine and the closing phenylalanine or tryptophan. A D gene is named only where the DNA matches it firmly. Some rows mark clone size as missing; the rest say once, few, many or name a class of expanded clone.

D gene: TRBD2
J gene: TRBJ2-7
clone size: -
V gene: TRBV10-2
CDR3 protein: ASREAGGPVEQY

D gene: TRBD2
J gene: TRBJ2-5
clone size: -
V gene: TRBV3-1
CDR3 protein: ASCLSGGYEETQY

D gene: TRBD1
J gene: TRBJ2-5
clone size: -
V gene: TRBV5-1
CDR3 protein: ASSFTGGEETQY

D gene: -
J gene: TRBJ2-7
clone size: -
V gene: TRBV4-1
CDR3 protein: ASSKTGSEQY

D gene: TRBD2
J gene: TRBJ2-3
clone size: -
V gene: TRBV5-1
CDR3 protein: ASSQGLAGGPVTDTQY

D gene: -
J gene: TRBJ2-5
clone size: -
V gene: TRBV20-1
CDR3 protein: SARFGAQETQY

D gene: TRBD2
J gene: TRBJ2-2
clone size: -
V gene: TRBV6-5
CDR3 protein: ASRVTSGSAGELF

D gene: -
J gene: TRBJ1-1
clone size: -
V gene: TRBV28
CDR3 protein: ASRSAGLNTEAF

D gene: -
J gene: TRBJ2-7
clone size: -
V gene: TRBV28
CDR3 protein: ASSLPESYEQY

D gene: -
J gene: TRBJ1-1
clone size: -
V gene: TRBV19
CDR3 protein: ASIDRGSEAF

D gene: -
J gene: TRBJ1-6
clone size: -
V gene: TRBV20-1
CDR3 protein: SARDRQTSYNSPLH

D gene: TRBD1
J gene: TRBJ1-2
clone size: -
V gene: TRBV6-4
CDR3 protein: ASSDSTGVNYGYT

D gene: -
J gene: TRBJ1-1
clone size: once
V gene: TRBV2
CDR3 protein: ASSGTADTEAF

D gene: -
J gene: TRBJ2-3
clone size: -
V gene: TRBV6-6
CDR3 protein: ASGQGNGGRTDTQY

D gene: TRBD1
J gene: TRBJ1-2
clone size: -
V gene: TRBV2
CDR3 protein: ASSEPIGQGHL

D gene: -
J gene: TRBJ1-5
clone size: once
V gene: TRBV20-1
CDR3 protein: SAEDGAQPQH

D gene: -
J gene: TRBJ2-7
clone size: -
V gene: TRBV20-1
CDR3 protein: SAPQRGGPTYEQY

D gene: -
J gene: TRBJ1-4
clone size: -
V gene: TRBV4-1
CDR3 protein: ASSQGSFSSEKLF

D gene: TRBD1
J gene: TRBJ1-2
clone size: once
V gene: TRBV7-9
CDR3 protein: ASSLQGNGYT

D gene: TRBD1
J gene: TRBJ2-1
clone size: -
V gene: TRBV2
CDR3 protein: ASSADRGLYNEQF

D gene: TRBD2
J gene: TRBJ2-7
clone size: -
V gene: TRBV28
CDR3 protein: ASSLTSAYKY

D gene: -
J gene: TRBJ1-1
clone size: -
V gene: TRBV7-6
CDR3 protein: ASSLGVVNTEAF

D gene: TRBD2
J gene: TRBJ2-2
clone size: -
V gene: TRBV7-2
CDR3 protein: ASSYFGLAGASGGELF

D gene: TRBD1
J gene: TRBJ2-1
clone size: -
V gene: TRBV20-1
CDR3 protein: SAAGTGVNNEQF

D gene: -
J gene: TRBJ2-3
clone size: once
V gene: TRBV9
CDR3 protein: ASSVRGSTDTQY

D gene: -
J gene: TRBJ2-7
clone size: -
V gene: TRBV27
CDR3 protein: ASARVVRSYEQY

D gene: -
J gene: TRBJ1-6
clone size: -
V gene: TRBV30
CDR3 protein: AWSGPGSSPLH

D gene: -
J gene: TRBJ1-2
clone size: once
V gene: TRBV12-3/TRBV12-4
CDR3 protein: ASNQQGLYGYT

D gene: -
J gene: TRBJ2-5
clone size: -
V gene: TRBV10-3
CDR3 protein: AISDRSQETQY

D gene: -
J gene: TRBJ2-1
clone size: -
V gene: TRBV3-1
CDR3 protein: ASSQGGLPRNEQF

D gene: TRBD2
J gene: TRBJ2-1
clone size: -
V gene: TRBV7-9
CDR3 protein: ASSLARLGTRPWDEQF

D gene: -
J gene: TRBJ1-2
clone size: -
V gene: TRBV5-6
CDR3 protein: ASSLDPGEAYGYT

D gene: -
J gene: TRBJ1-1
clone size: -
V gene: TRBV5-1
CDR3 protein: ASSFRLDNTEAF